Shown below are 25 T cell receptor beta chains from a single sample sequenced in a study of T cell responses to AZD1222 COVID-19 vaccine. The data were produced by immunoSEQ multiplex PCR, yet TCRdb's version contains in-frame clones alone and is incomplete. The profile shows 95,000 to 120,000 clones, approximately 89% of them singletons. The sample consisted of peripheral blood, taken on day 0 of MenACWY control vaccination. The receptors derive from an adult in good health.

This chain joins TRBV27 and TRBJ1-2; the match to TRBD1 covers 7 bases. Unmatched junction bases numbered 8, after V lost 5 bases and J lost 2 bases. The CDR3 is 15 residues long. Per the germline V gene, CDR1 is MNHEY and CDR2 is SMNVEV (reference sequence). The CDR3 here is CASSSNLQGNYGYTF. In DNA form, the CDR3 reads TGTGCCAGCAGTAGCAACCTACAGGGGAACTATGGCTACACCTTC.

This clone was recorded once. The V and J genes are TRBV19 and TRBJ2-3; TRBD2 agrees at 9 bases. Germline loops: CDR1 LNHDA, CDR2 SQIVND (reference sequence). This CDR3 is built from 13 residues. The junction had 7 bases not matched to a gene; V was cut back by 7 bases and J by 8 bases. The DNA for the CDR3 is TGTGCCAGTATGGCGGGGGGGCCTGGTACGCAGTATTTT. Protein sequence: CASMAGGPGTQYF. Drawing the rest from reference TRBV19 and TRBJ2-3, the complete variable domain is DGGITQSPKYLFRKEGQNVTLSCEQNLNHDAMYWYRQDPGQGLRLIYYSQIVNDFQKGDIAEGYSVSREKKESFPLTVTSAQKNPTAFYLCASMAGGPGTQYFGPGTRLTVL.

The chain links TRBV20-1 to TRBJ1-4, with no clear D. V gave up 3 bases and J gave up 8 bases, with 13 bases separating them. Per the germline V gene, CDR1 is DFQATT and CDR2 is SNEGSKA (reference sequence). The CDR3 consists of 13 residues. CDR3 in DNA: TGCAGTGCTAGTGGGAGGGTTTGGGAAAAACTGTTTTTT. Its translation is CSASGRVWEKLFF.

The chain links TRBV10-3 to TRBJ2-1, with TRBD2 matching 14 bases. CDR1 and CDR2 (germline): ENHRY, SYGVKD. V lost 6 bases, J lost 7 bases, and 14 bases stayed unmatched. This CDR3 region has 18 residues. In nucleotides, the CDR3 is TGTGCCATCAGCGGGACCGGGACTAGCGGGGGCACCGCGAATGAGCAGTTCTTC. Its translation is CAISGTGTSGGTANEQFF.

The gene calls are TRBV6-5 and TRBJ1-4, with a tentative D call TRBD1 (5 bases). The germline gives CDR1 MNHEY, CDR2 SVGAGI. The CDR3 covers 12 residues. Trimming removed 4 bases from V and 7 bases from J, with 7 bases in between. CDR3 region: CASSWDGEKLFF. The CDR3 nucleotides read TGTGCCAGCAGTTGGGACGGTGAAAAACTGTTTTTT.

This clone was seen only once. This sequence joins TRBV3-1 (or the pseudogene TRBV3-2) and TRBJ1-1; no clear D gene. CDR1 is LGHDT and CDR2 is YNNKEL in the germline V gene (reference sequence). V lost 3 bases and J lost 4, with 12 bases in between. CDR3 length equals 14 residues. The CDR3: CASSHPPGSTEAFF. The CDR3 coding sequence is TGTGCCAGCAGCCACCCCCCGGGGAGCACTGAAGCTTTCTTT.

The chain joins TRBV7-3 to TRBJ2-1; 13 bases align to TRBD2. Germline lookup yields CDR1 SGHTA and CDR2 FQGTGA. With 5 bases clipped from V and 0 bases from J, the junction kept 16 bases outside the gene matches. The length of the CDR3 is 21 residues. The CDR3, as DNA: TGTGCCAGCAGCCCCTTCGGACTAGCGGGGGCCATATCCCGCTCCTACAATGAGCAGTTCTTC. Amino acid sequence: CASSPFGLAGAISRSYNEQFF.

This rearrangement joins TRBV3-1 (or the pseudogene TRBV3-2) to TRBJ1-6; no clear D. V lost 3 bases to trimming and J lost 6 bases, with 0 bases between them. Germline V gene lookup returns CDR1 LGHDT and CDR2 YNNKEL (reference sequence). The CDR3 length is 11 residues. CDR3 DNA: TGTGCCAGCAGCCATAATTCACCCCTCCACTTT. Protein: CASSHNSPLHF.

The genes are TRBV7-2 and TRBJ2-2; D perhaps matches TRBD2 (5 bases). This CDR3 region has 16 residues. Trimming pared 1 base from V and 4 bases from J, leaving 13 bases between. Per germline, CDR1 SGHTA and CDR2 FQGNSA. The CDR3 loop reads CASSLEREIPTGELFF. The DNA for the CDR3 is TGTGCCAGCAGCTTAGAGAGGGAGATACCCACCGGGGAGCTGTTTTTT.

V usage is TRBV4-2 and J usage is TRBJ2-1, with D tentatively TRBD2 (6 bases). The CDR3 loop spans 17 amino acids. Trimming removed 0 bases at V and 3 bases at J, with 15 bases between. Germline lookup yields CDR1 LGHNA and CDR2 YNFKEQ. Here the CDR3 reads CASSQDRVAEVYNEQFF. CDR3 nucleotides: TGTGCCAGCAGCCAAGATCGGGTAGCGGAGGTCTACAATGAGCAGTTCTTC.

The chain employs TRBV5-1 and TRBJ2-5, with D tentatively TRBD1 or TRBD2 (6 bases each). Germline-derived CDR1 and CDR2 are SGHRS and YFSETQ. The V end lost 2 bases, the J end lost 2 bases, and 13 bases lay between the germline ends. This CDR3 contains 15 residues. The CDR3 DNA reads TGCGCCAGCAGCTTCCTCGGGGGCGGACAAGAGACCCAGTACTTC. Encoded protein: CASSFLGGGQETQYF.

In this sample, this clone turned up once. The chain is built from TRBV27 and TRBJ1-5; 7 nucleotides align to TRBD1. The CDR3 sequence is 15 residues long. CDR1 is MNHEY and CDR2 is SMNVEV in the germline V gene (reference sequence). Germline trimming cut 5 bases from V and 4 bases from J; bases unmatched to any gene: 8. CDR3 region: CASSKTGTVNQPQHF. DNA of the CDR3: TGTGCCAGCAGTAAGACCGGGACAGTAAATCAGCCCCAGCATTTT.

The V gene is TRBV11-2, the J gene TRBJ1-1; perhaps TRBD1 as D (5 bases). With 4 bases removed from V and 3 bases from J, the gap between germline ends came to 15 bases. From germline, CDR1 is SGHAT and CDR2 FQNNGV. This CDR3 is 15 amino acids long. The CDR3 coding sequence is TGTGCCAGCAGCTCTCTCCGGGAGGGGTACACTGAAGCTTTCTTT. It codes for CASSSLREGYTEAFF. Using reference TRBV11-2 and TRBJ1-1 for the parts outside the CDR3, the full variable domain is EAGVAQSPRYKIIEKRQSVAFWCNPISGHATLYWYQQILGQGPKLLIQFQNNGVVDDSQLPKDRFSAERLKGVDSTLKIQPAKLEDSAVYLCASSSLREGYTEAFFGQGTRLTVV.

The chain has TRBV5-8 and TRBJ1-4, with a possible D match to TRBD1 (6 bases). V was pared by 0 bases and J by 8 bases, with 14 bases between. From germline, CDR1 is SGHTS and CDR2 YDEGEE. CDR3 size: 15 residues. The DNA of the CDR3 is TGTGCCAGCAGCTTGGGTCCGGGGGCAGGAGAAAAACTGTTTTTT. This encodes CASSLGPGAGEKLFF.

This sequence joins TRBV28 and TRBJ2-5; perhaps TRBD1 as D (6 bases). The CDR3 has 15 amino acids. CDR1 is MDHEN, CDR2 SYDVKM, per germline. Trimming shortened V by 6 bases and J by 7 bases, and 21 bases separated the two germline ends. As DNA, the CDR3 is TGTGCCAGCAGCAAACCCCAGGGGACCGGTGGGACCCAGTACTTC. Translated, it gives CASSKPQGTGGTQYF.

This clone was found a few times. The V call is TRBV12-2, the J call TRBJ2-1. TRBV12-2 is listed as a pseudogene. The CDR3 runs 11 residues. CDR3 in DNA: TGTGCAAGTCGCTTAAGGGCGGTTGGTCTCTTC. This gives the protein CASRLRAVGLF.

In DNA form, the CDR3 reads TGCGCCAGCAGCTTGGTGGGACAGGGCTCTGGAAACACCATATATTTT. It translates to CASSLVGQGSGNTIYF. The gene calls are TRBV5-1 and TRBJ1-3; TRBD1 matches 9 bases. CDR3 size: 16 residues. Unmatched junction bases numbered 1, after V lost 0 bases and J lost 0 bases. Germline-derived CDR1 and CDR2 are SGHRS and YFSETQ.

The V gene is TRBV6-5, the J gene TRBJ1-1; the D gene is possibly TRBD1 (6 bases). V was shortened by 5 bases and J by 1 base, with 8 bases between the two germline ends. CDR1 and CDR2 (germline): MNHEY, SVGAGI. The CDR3 sequence is 13 residues long. The CDR3 reads CASSQGTNTEAFF. As DNA, the CDR3 is TGTGCCAGCAGTCAGGGGACGAACACTGAAGCTTTCTTT.

V gene TRBV11-2 combines with J gene TRBJ2-3, with TRBD2 identical over 14 bases. Germline values: CDR1 SGHAT, CDR2 FQNNGV. The CDR3 has 18 amino acids. The junction had 6 bases not matched to a gene; V was cut back by 3 bases and J by 1 base. CDR3 DNA sequence: TGTGCCAGCAGCTTTTATGGGACTAGCGGGGGTGGCACAGATACGCAGTATTTT. Amino acid sequence: CASSFYGTSGGGTDTQYF.

The CDR3 DNA sequence: TGTGCCAGCAGCCGAGACACAGATACGCAGTATTTT. Its protein product is CASSRDTDTQYF. The chain recombines TRBV7-8 with TRBJ2-3; D gene ambiguous. The CDR3 loop spans 12 amino acids. Trimming pared 5 bases from V and 2 bases from J, leaving 5 bases between. Germline V gives CDR1 SGHVS, CDR2 FQNEAQ.

The chain has TRBV12-3 or TRBV12-4 and TRBJ1-2; D is undetermined. The CDR3 is 12 residues long. The germline V and J ends were trimmed by 4 bases and 3 bases, with 6 bases remaining between them. CDR3 bases: TGTGCCAGCAGTTCCATTTACTATGGCTACACCTTC. Residues: CASSSIYYGYTF.

The J gene is TRBJ1-1, the V gene TRBV5-6; D remains unclear. This CDR3 comprises 14 residues. V was shortened by 2 bases and J by 2 bases, with 10 bases between the two germline ends. Germline values: CDR1 SGHDT, CDR2 YYEEEE. In DNA form, the CDR3 reads TGTGCCAGCAGCTTATCCGGGCCTAACACTGAAGCTTTCTTT. Encoded protein: CASSLSGPNTEAFF.

J is TRBJ1-2 and V is TRBV2, with D maybe TRBD1 (5 bases). The CDR3 contains 15 residues. Trimming left V 5 bases short and J 5 bases short, with 18 bases between. Germline V gene sequence: CDR1 SNHLY, CDR2 FYNNEI. In DNA form, the CDR3 reads TGTGCCAGCAGTACTCAGGGAACCTCGATGTATGGCTACACCTTC. Translation gives CASSTQGTSMYGYTF.

The J gene is TRBJ2-1, the V gene TRBV11-2; TRBD1 matches at 9 bases. Germline V CDR1 and CDR2: SGHAT, FQNNGV. The V gene end was trimmed by 7 bases and the J gene end by 6 bases; junction bases not matched to a gene: 4. The CDR3 consists of 13 residues. CDR3 residues: CASTLTGGNEQFF. The CDR3 nucleotides are TGTGCCAGCACCCTGACAGGGGGCAATGAGCAGTTCTTC.

The chain is built from TRBV19 and TRBJ1-1; D is perhaps TRBD1 (5 bases). CDR3 length: 13 amino acids. Germline V gene lookup returns CDR1 LNHDA and CDR2 SQIVND (reference sequence). Trimming removed 9 bases at V and 5 bases at J, with 16 bases between. CDR3 region: CASMAGRGTEAFF. The CDR3 nucleotides are TGTGCCAGCATGGCGGGGCGGGGGACTGAAGCTTTCTTT.